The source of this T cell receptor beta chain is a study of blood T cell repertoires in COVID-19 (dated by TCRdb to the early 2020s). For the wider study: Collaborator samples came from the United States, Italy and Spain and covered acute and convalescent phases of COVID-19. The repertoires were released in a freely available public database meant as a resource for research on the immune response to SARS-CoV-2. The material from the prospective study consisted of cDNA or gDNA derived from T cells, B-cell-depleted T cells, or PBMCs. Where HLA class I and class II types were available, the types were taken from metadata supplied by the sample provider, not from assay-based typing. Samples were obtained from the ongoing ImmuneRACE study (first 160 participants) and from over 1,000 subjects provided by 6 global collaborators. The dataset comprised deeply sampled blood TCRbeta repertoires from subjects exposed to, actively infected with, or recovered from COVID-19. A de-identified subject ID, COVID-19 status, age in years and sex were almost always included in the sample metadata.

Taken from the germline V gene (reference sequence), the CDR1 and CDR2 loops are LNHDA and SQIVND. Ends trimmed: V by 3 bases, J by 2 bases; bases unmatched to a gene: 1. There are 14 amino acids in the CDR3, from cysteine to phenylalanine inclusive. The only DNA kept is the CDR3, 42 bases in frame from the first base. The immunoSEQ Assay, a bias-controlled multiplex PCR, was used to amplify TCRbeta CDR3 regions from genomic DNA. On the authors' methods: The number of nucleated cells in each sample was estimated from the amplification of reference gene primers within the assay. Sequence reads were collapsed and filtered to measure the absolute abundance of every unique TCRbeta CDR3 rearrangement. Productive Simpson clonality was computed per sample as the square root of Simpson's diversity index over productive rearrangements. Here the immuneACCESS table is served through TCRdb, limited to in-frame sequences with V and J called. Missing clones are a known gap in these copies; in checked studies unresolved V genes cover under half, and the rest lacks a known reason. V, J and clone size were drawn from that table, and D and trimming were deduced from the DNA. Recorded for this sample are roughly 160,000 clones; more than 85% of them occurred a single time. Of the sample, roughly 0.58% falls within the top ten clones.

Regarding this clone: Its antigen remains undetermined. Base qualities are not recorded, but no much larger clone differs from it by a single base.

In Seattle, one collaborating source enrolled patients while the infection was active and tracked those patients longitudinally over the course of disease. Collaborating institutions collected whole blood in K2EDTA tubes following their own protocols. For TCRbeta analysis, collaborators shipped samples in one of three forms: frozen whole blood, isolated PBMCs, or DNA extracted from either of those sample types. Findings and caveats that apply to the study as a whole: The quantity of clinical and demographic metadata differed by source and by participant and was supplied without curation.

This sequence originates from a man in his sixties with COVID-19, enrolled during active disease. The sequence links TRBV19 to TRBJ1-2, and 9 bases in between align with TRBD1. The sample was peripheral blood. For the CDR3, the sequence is CASSIGTGNYGYTF. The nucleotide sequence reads TGTGCCAGTAGTATTGGGACAGGGAACTATGGCTACACCTTC.